This T cell receptor (beta chain) was sequenced during a study of CD8+ T cells in alopecia areata. Study background: Tofacitinib continued for 6 to 18 months and was then withheld for 6 months.

Following extraction, RNA underwent reverse transcription to cDNA, which served as the sequencing template. The repertoire was sequenced with immunoSEQ multiplex PCR; TCRdb's copy has only in-frame clones and lacks some. The data contain over 150,000 clones, 60% of them singletons. Sample treatment: oral pan-JAK inhibitor, 5-10 mg twice daily. Alopecia areata patients gave lesional scalp punch biopsies and peripheral blood samples. A remark on this clone: No antigen is known for it.

Whole-study findings and limits: Elevated clonality characterized lesional scalp relative to normal scalp, particularly in alopecia totalis/universalis. Normal skin's resident alphabeta T cells are sequenced alongside lesional scalp T cells.

The V gene's germline CDR1 is MNHEY and CDR2 SMNVEV (reference sequence). The CDR3 has 14 amino acids. The germline V and J ends were trimmed by 4 bases and 6 bases, with 15 bases remaining between them. The source was CD4+ T cells sorted from blood, collected at week 4, from a patient treated with tofacitinib. This clonotype was sampled from a human donor with alopecia areata. The chain is built from TRBV27 and TRBJ1-2, with no clear D. CDR3 DNA: TGTGCCAGCAGTTCCCCCCTACGGTCCGATGGCTACACCTTC. As protein: CASSSPLRSDGYTF.